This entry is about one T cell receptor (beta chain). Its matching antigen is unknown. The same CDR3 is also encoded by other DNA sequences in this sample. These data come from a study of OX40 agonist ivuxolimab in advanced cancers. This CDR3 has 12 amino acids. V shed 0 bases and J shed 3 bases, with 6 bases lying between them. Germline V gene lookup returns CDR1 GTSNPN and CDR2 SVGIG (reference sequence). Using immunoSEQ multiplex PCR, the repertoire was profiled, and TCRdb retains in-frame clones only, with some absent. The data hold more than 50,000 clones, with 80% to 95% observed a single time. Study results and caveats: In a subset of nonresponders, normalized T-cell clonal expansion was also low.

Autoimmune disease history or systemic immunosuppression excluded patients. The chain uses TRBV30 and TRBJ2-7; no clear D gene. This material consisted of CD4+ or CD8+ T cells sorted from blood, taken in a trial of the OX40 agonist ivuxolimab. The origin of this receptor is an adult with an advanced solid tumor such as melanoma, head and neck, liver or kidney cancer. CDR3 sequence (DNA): TGTGCCTGGAGTGTGCAAGGCTACGAGCAGTACTTC. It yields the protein CAWSVQGYEQYF.